Following are 14 T cell receptor beta chains from one sample sequenced in a study of shared clonotypes between healthy human individuals. Some clones are missing from TCRdb's copy, which holds only in-frame ones; the method was immunoSEQ multiplex PCR. The sample lists some 2,500,000 clones, 80% to 95% occurring once. Material for sequencing was naive CD4+ T cells from PBMCs. Subset: CD45RA+ positively selected. The receptors shown here come from a man aged 18 to 30 in good health. Some clones in this sample may be carry-over from other donors' samples.

The V gene is TRBV5-1, the J gene TRBJ2-4; D possibly matches TRBD1 or TRBD2 (6 bases each). Deletions cut 4 bases from V and 8 bases from J, with 22 bases between. Per the germline V gene, CDR1 is SGHRS and CDR2 is YFSETQ. The CDR3 loop spans 16 amino acids. CDR3 DNA sequence: TGCGCCAGCAGCCCTTCCCTACAGGGTACGGGAGACATTCAGTACTTC. Its protein product is CASSPSLQGTGDIQYF.

J is TRBJ1-5 and V is TRBV4-1, with D possibly being TRBD1 (5 bases). Germline V gives CDR1 MGHRA, CDR2 YSYEKL. The CDR3 has 17 residues. V was trimmed by 3 bases and J by 1 base, leaving 16 bases between them. The CDR3 sequence: CASSQTSAGWSNQPQHF. CDR3 bases: TGCGCCAGCAGCCAGACCTCAGCAGGGTGGAGCAATCAGCCCCAGCATTTT.

The V call is TRBV19, the J call TRBJ2-3; D is undetermined. The CDR3 contains 12 residues. Germline lookup yields CDR1 LNHDA and CDR2 SQIVND (reference sequence). The V end lost 6 bases, the J end lost 2 bases, and 6 bases lay between the germline ends. The DNA of the CDR3 is TGTGCCAGTAGCCCACACACAGATACGCAGTATTTT. As protein: CASSPHTDTQYF.

The rearrangement uses TRBV19 and TRBJ2-3; 8 bases match TRBD2. CDR3 length equals 17 residues. Looked up from germline, CDR1 is LNHDA and CDR2 is SQIVND (reference sequence). Losses at the gene ends were 3 bases for V and 4 bases for J; bases not matched to a gene: 12. CDR3 region: CASSILLPGTRADTQYF. For the CDR3, the DNA is TGTGCCAGTAGTATTTTGCTCCCCGGGACTAGAGCAGATACGCAGTATTTT.

The V and J genes are TRBV28 and TRBJ1-4; no clear D. The germline gives CDR1 MDHEN, CDR2 SYDVKM. V was cut by 8 bases and J by 7 bases, with 17 bases left in between. The CDR3 runs 14 residues. CDR3 amino acids: CASGSEYMGEKLFF. As DNA, the CDR3 is TGTGCCAGCGGTTCGGAATATATGGGTGAAAAACTGTTTTTT.

V and J are TRBV7-9 and TRBJ2-7, with 9 bases fitting TRBD1. V gave up 5 bases and J gave up 2 bases; unmatched junction bases: 7. The CDR3 spans 15 residues. CDR1 is SEHNR and CDR2 is FQNEAQ in the germline V gene (reference sequence). CDR3 coding DNA: TGTGCCAGCAGCACCGGGACAGGGTCCCCCTACGAGCAGTACTTC. Its translation is CASSTGTGSPYEQYF.

About this clone: In the same sample, other DNA sequences code for this CDR3. The J gene is TRBJ1-1, the V gene TRBV5-1, with no clear D. The germline gives CDR1 SGHRS, CDR2 YFSETQ. This CDR3 is 15 amino acids long. The germline V and J ends were trimmed by 2 bases and 2 bases, with 13 bases remaining between them. The CDR3, as DNA: TGCGCCAGCAGCTTATCTACCGGGTTAAACACTGAAGCTTTCTTT. It specifies CASSLSTGLNTEAFF.

This sequence joins TRBV27 and TRBJ2-5; a weak D match, TRBD2 (6 bases). Per the germline V gene, CDR1 is MNHEY and CDR2 is SMNVEV (reference sequence). Trimming cost V 2 bases and J 5 bases, with 15 bases left between them. This CDR3 contains 15 residues. The CDR3 region is CASSLRGREHETQYF. CDR3 nucleotide sequence: TGTGCCAGCAGTTTACGGGGCCGGGAGCACGAGACCCAGTACTTC.

V is TRBV4-3 and J is TRBJ1-4; D ambiguous. Germline V gene sequence: CDR1 LGHNA, CDR2 YSLEER. Trimming left V 4 bases short and J 4 bases short, with 10 bases between. CDR3 size: 14 residues. The CDR3 region has the DNA TGCGCCAGCAGCCCCGGACTGTATAATGAAAAACTGTTTTTT. Encoded protein: CASSPGLYNEKLFF.

Concerning this clone itself: A junction end diverges from the germline sequence, so it may reflect a read error. The chain couples TRBV2 to TRBJ2-7; 9 nucleotides match TRBD1. In germline, CDR1 is SNHLY, CDR2 FYNNEI. CDR3 length: 13 residues. The CDR3 is CAGSGTGNYEQYF. In DNA, the CDR3 is TGTGCCGGCAGTGGGACAGGGAACTACGAGCAGTACTTC.

The rearrangement links TRBV29-1 to TRBJ2-5; D may be TRBD1 (6 bases). Trimming cost V 4 bases and J 0 bases, with 9 bases left between them. CDR3 size: 13 residues. CDR1 SQVTM and CDR2 ANQGSEA come from the germline V gene. The CDR3 loop reads CSVVDRNQETQYF. CDR3 sequence (DNA): TGCAGCGTTGTCGACAGGAACCAAGAGACCCAGTACTTC.

This chain connects TRBV18 to TRBJ1-5, with 7 nucleotides matching TRBD1. Germline V gene sequence: CDR1 KGHSH, CDR2 LQKENI. This CDR3 region has 17 residues. Unmatched junction bases numbered 8, after V lost 2 bases and J lost 1 base. In nucleotides, the CDR3 is TGTGCCAGCTCACCAGGAAACAGGGGCATGAGCAATCAGCCCCAGCATTTT. This codes for CASSPGNRGMSNQPQHF.

As for this clone: The sample carries other DNA sequences with the same CDR3. The chain employs TRBV29-1 and TRBJ2-5; TRBD1 aligns across 8 bases. Losses at the gene ends were 7 bases for V and 2 bases for J; bases not matched to a gene: 6. The CDR3 runs to 13 residues. Germline V CDR1 and CDR2: SQVTM, ANQGSEA. CDR3 protein: CSAAGQAQETQYF. The CDR3 region has the DNA TGCAGCGCCGCGGGACAGGCGCAAGAGACCCAGTACTTC. Full variable domain (outside the CDR3, taken from reference TRBV29-1 and TRBJ2-5): SAVISQKPSRDICQRGTSLTIQCQVDSQVTMMFWYRQQPGQSLTLIATANQGSEATYESGFVIDKFPISRPNLTFSTLTVSNMSPEDSSIYLCSAAGQAQETQYFGPGTRLLVL.

The rearrangement uses TRBV5-1 and TRBJ1-1; the match to TRBD1 covers 8 bases. From germline, CDR1 is SGHRS and CDR2 YFSETQ. The junction had 4 bases not matched to a gene; V was cut back by 3 bases and J by 0 bases. The CDR3 has 15 residues. In nucleotides, the CDR3 is TGCGCCAGCAGCTCACCACAGGGGGTGAACACTGAAGCTTTCTTT. It yields the protein CASSSPQGVNTEAFF.